The rows below give T cell receptor beta chains drawn from one sample of a study of blood T cell repertoires in COVID-19. TCRdb keeps only in-frame clones here, not all; method: immunoSEQ multiplex PCR. The sample lists around 100,000 clones; roughly 84% were seen once. The material sequenced was peripheral blood. The receptors come from a woman over 75 with acute or convalescent COVID-19. Each CDR3 is given with its conserved first and last residue. Fields, in order: J gene, D gene, V gene, CDR3 protein, CDR3 DNA. A D gene is named only where the DNA matches it firmly.

TRBJ2-5	NA	TRBV29-1	CSVLRSRNGETQYF	TGCAGCGTTCTAAGGTCTAGGAATGGGGAGACCCAGTACTTC
TRBJ1-6	TRBD1	TRBV6-6	CASSSSRQGASF	TGTGCCAGCAGCTCATCAAGACAGGGGGCGTCCTTT
TRBJ2-2	NA	TRBV19	CASRPDLDTGELFF	TGTGCCAGTCGTCCAGACTTAGACACCGGGGAGCTGTTTTTT
TRBJ1-4	NA	TRBV6-6	CASSWDGEEKLFF	TGTGCCAGCAGTTGGGATGGGGAGGAAAAACTGTTTTTT
TRBJ1-4	TRBD1	TRBV5-1	CASSAAGTGGEKLFF	TGCGCCAGCAGCGCCGCCGGGACAGGGGGTGAAAAACTGTTTTTT
TRBJ1-5	TRBD1	TRBV5-5	CASSLEGARNQPQHF	TGTGCCAGCAGCTTGGAGGGGGCTAGGAATCAGCCCCAGCATTTT
TRBJ1-5	TRBD1	TRBV3-1/TRBV3-2	CASSPDRGNQPQHF	TGTGCCAGCAGCCCTGACAGGGGAAATCAGCCCCAGCATTTT
TRBJ2-1	NA	TRBV5-6	CASSSTAGRRAKNEQFF	TGTGCCAGCAGCTCGACCGCGGGACGGAGAGCTAAAAATGAGCAGTTCTTC
TRBJ2-7	TRBD1	TRBV3-1/TRBV3-2	CASSPSPGTERPYEQYF	TGTGCCAGCAGCCCCTCGCCCGGGACAGAAAGACCCTACGAGCAGTACTTC
TRBJ1-1	NA	TRBV7-8	CASSLGWGLGEAFF	TGTGCCAGCAGCTTAGGCTGGGGGCTGGGTGAAGCTTTCTTT
TRBJ1-3	NA	TRBV19	CASSAGNGNTIYF	TGTGCCAGTAGTGCGGGGAATGGAAACACCATATATTTT
TRBJ2-6	NA	TRBV29-1	CSVSSGANVLTF	TGCAGCGTGAGCTCTGGGGCCAACGTCCTGACTTTC
TRBJ1-2	TRBD1	TRBV6-1	CASSEVGQYYGYTF	TGTGCCAGCAGTGAGGTGGGACAGTACTATGGCTACACCTTC
TRBJ1-5	NA	TRBV6-1	CASTPGHSSNQPQHF	TGTGCCAGCACCCCAGGACACTCGAGCAATCAGCCCCAGCATTTT
TRBJ1-5	NA	TRBV6-6	CASRNPVDQPQHF	TGTGCCAGCAGAAACCCGGTCGATCAGCCCCAGCATTTT
TRBJ2-1	TRBD2	TRBV4-3	CASSPKPGLAVDNEQFF	TGCGCCAGCAGCCCCAAACCGGGACTAGCGGTCGACAATGAGCAGTTCTTC
TRBJ1-6	NA	TRBV7-2	CASRDQGKFNSPLHF	TGTGCCAGCAGGGATCAGGGAAAGTTTAATTCACCCCTCCACTTT
TRBJ1-2	NA	TRBV7-2	CASSQHLGLIYGYTF	TGTGCCAGCAGCCAACACCTGGGCCTTATCTATGGCTACACCTTC
TRBJ1-1	TRBD1	TRBV6-2/TRBV6-3	CASSVTGGRTEAFF	TGTGCCAGCAGCGTGACAGGGGGCCGAACTGAAGCTTTCTTT
TRBJ1-5	NA	TRBV2	CASRWPGSNQPQHF	TGTGCCAGCAGGTGGCCGGGGAGCAATCAGCCCCAGCATTTT
TRBJ1-2	NA	TRBV3-1/TRBV3-2	CASSQEDREYGYTF	TGTGCCAGCAGCCAAGAGGACAGAGAGTATGGCTACACCTTC
TRBJ1-2	NA	TRBV27	CASSLAQGNYGYTF	TGTGCCAGCAGTTTGGCCCAGGGTAACTATGGCTACACCTTC
TRBJ2-5	NA	TRBV6-2/TRBV6-3	CASSYLSRAETQYF	TGTGCCAGCAGTTACTTGAGCAGGGCAGAGACCCAGTACTTC
TRBJ2-7	NA	TRBV5-1	CASRVQHRADTYEQYF	TGCGCCAGCAGAGTTCAACACAGGGCGGATACCTACGAGCAGTACTTC